Included here is one T cell receptor beta chain sequence, with context. Its antigen is unknown. Libraries were prepared by immunoSEQ multiplex PCR; TCRdb keeps only in-frame clonotypes and omits some of them. Counted here are tens of thousands of clones, about 83% occurring once; the ten biggest clones make up 14%. The data are from a study of OX40 agonist ivuxolimab in advanced cancers. Study results and limitations: Antigen specificity of clonally expanded peripheral T cells was not established.

The CDR3 runs 15 residues. The V gene end was trimmed by 4 bases and the J gene end by 0 bases; junction bases not matched to a gene: 6. Germline-derived CDR1 and CDR2 are ENHRY and SYGVKD. The sequencing here drew on CD4+ or CD8+ T cells sorted from blood, taken in a trial of the OX40 agonist ivuxolimab. This sequence joins TRBV10-3 and TRBJ2-7, with 7 bases identical to TRBD1. This receptor was obtained from an adult with an advanced solid tumor such as melanoma, head and neck, liver or kidney cancer. The CDR3 sequence: CAISASTGSSYEQYF. In DNA form, the CDR3 reads TGTGCCATCAGTGCCTCGACAGGGAGCTCCTACGAGCAGTACTTC.